Presented here are 13 T cell receptor beta chains from one specimen sequenced in a study of post-analysis software for immune sequencing data. Findings and caveats of the study: Higher frequency in patients than in controls was seen for about five TRBV segments, with TRBV5-6, TRBV5-1 and TRBV20-1 among them.

TCR beta cDNA libraries had unique molecular identifiers. A single record per CDR3 protein comes from TCRdb applying MiXCR to the PCR reads. This table has fewer than 850,000 distinct CDR3 sequences, about 32% appearing once. No antigens are known for them. What was sequenced was blood. These receptor sequences come from a girl aged 10 to 17 with multiple sclerosis.

This clonotype was found a few times. The chain carries TRBV6-5 and TRBJ1-2; 7 bases agree with TRBD1. The CDR3 has 13 residues. The trim removed 7 bases at V and 4 bases at J, leaving 6 bases unmatched. Germline V gene sequence: CDR1 MNHEY, CDR2 SVGAGI. The CDR3 reads CASTGGRSYGYTF. CDR3 in DNA: TGTGCCAGCACAGGGGGTCGATCCTATGGCTACACCTTC.

The rearrangement uses TRBV15 and TRBJ2-5; D is undetermined. CDR1 is LNHNV and CDR2 is YYDKDF in the germline V gene (reference sequence). V was shortened by 1 base and J by 2 bases, with 11 bases between the two germline ends. The CDR3 is made up of 15 amino acids. The chain's CDR3 is CATSRGNAAQETQYF. Written as DNA, the CDR3 is TGTGCCACCAGCAGAGGTAACGCGGCGCAAGAGACCCAGTACTTC.

This clonotype was detected only a few times. The chain recombines TRBV7-2 with TRBJ2-7; TRBD1 agrees at 8 bases. V dropped 5 bases and J dropped 0; count of bases not matched to a gene: 6. The CDR3 consists of 15 residues. The germline V gene has CDR1 SGHTA and CDR2 FQGNSA. The CDR3 region has the DNA TGTGCCAGCAGCCTGGGACAGGTGAGCTCCTACGAGCAGTACTTC. Residues: CASSLGQVSSYEQYF.

The chain uses TRBV7-2 and TRBJ2-5, with a weak D call TRBD1 (6 bases). Trimming stripped 5 bases from V and 4 bases from J, with 11 bases between. Per germline, CDR1 SGHTA and CDR2 FQGNSA. The CDR3 loop spans 13 amino acids. The CDR3 bases are TGTGCCAGCAGCCAAGGGGGTGCAGAGACCCAGTACTTC. Its protein is CASSQGGAETQYF.

On this clonotype: With a much larger clone just one base away, this may be a read error. The V and J genes are TRBV7-2 and TRBJ2-5, with TRBD2 matching over 9 bases. The germline CDR1 and CDR2 sequences are SGHTA and FQGNSA. This CDR3 is built from 15 residues. In DNA form, the CDR3 reads TGTGTCAGCAGCCCCACTAGCGGGTGGCAAGAGACCCAGTACTTC. This gives the protein CVSSPTSGWQETQYF.

The chain is built from TRBV20-1 and TRBJ2-7; tentative D call: TRBD2 (5 bases). V lost 5 bases, J lost 0 bases, and 11 bases lay in between. The CDR3 loop spans 13 amino acids. Germline CDR1 DFQATT, CDR2 SNEGSKA (reference sequence). The CDR3 reads CSAALGGSYEQYF. As DNA, the CDR3 is TGCAGTGCTGCCCTAGGAGGCTCCTACGAGCAGTACTTC.

V and J are TRBV20-1 and TRBJ1-4; 8 nucleotides agree with TRBD1. Trimming cost V 6 bases and J 8 bases; bases outside gene matches: 14. This CDR3 is 15 amino acids long. Germline CDR1 DFQATT, CDR2 SNEGSKA (reference sequence). CDR3 sequence (DNA): TGCAGTGCCGGACCAAAAGACAGGGGAAACGAAAAACTGTTTTTT. This encodes CSAGPKDRGNEKLFF.

The J gene is TRBJ2-5, the V gene TRBV11-2, with 9 bases fitting TRBD1. The CDR3 length is 15 residues. Germline-derived CDR1 and CDR2 are SGHAT and FQNNGV. V lost 2 bases, J lost 6 bases, and 7 bases stayed unmatched. Written as DNA, the CDR3 is TGTGCCAGCAGCTTAATCGACAGGGGGGGAAAGACCCAGTACTTC. It codes for CASSLIDRGGKTQYF.

This chain links TRBV9 with TRBJ1-3, with a possible D match to TRBD1 (5 bases). Germline CDR1 and CDR2: SGDLS and YYNGEE. This CDR3 spans 19 amino acids. The V gene lost 0 bases and the J gene lost 0 bases, with 19 bases spanning the gap. Here the CDR3 DNA reads TGTGCCAGCAGCGTAGAGCAAGTCGCAGGGTTAAGCTCTGGAAACACCATATATTTT. The encoded protein is CASSVEQVAGLSSGNTIYF.

The chain is built from TRBV7-6 and TRBJ2-3; D not certain. This CDR3 contains 15 residues. V lost 0 bases and J lost 0, with 7 bases in between. Germline V CDR1 and CDR2: SGHVS, FNYEAQ. The CDR3 loop is CASSLADGSTDTQYF. The DNA of the CDR3 is TGTGCCAGCAGCTTAGCGGACGGAAGCACAGATACGCAGTATTTT.

This clonotype was seen only a few times. The rearrangement joins TRBV6-2 or TRBV6-3 to TRBJ2-7, with TRBD2 identical over 9 bases. This CDR3 has 15 residues. V was pared by 5 bases and J by 6 bases, with 11 bases of the junction left unmatched. Germline lookup yields CDR1 MNHEY and CDR2 SVGEGT. In DNA, the CDR3 is TGTGCCAGCAGTCCCGGGACTAGCAGTCATCGCGAGCAGTACTTC. This encodes CASSPGTSSHREQYF.

The chain employs TRBV20-1 and TRBJ1-1; D unclear. This CDR3 has 13 residues. V was clipped by 6 bases and J by 4 bases, with 15 bases between them. Germline V CDR1 and CDR2: DFQATT, SNEGSKA (reference sequence). DNA for the CDR3: TGCAGTGCCACGACCAAGCGAAGCACTGAAGCTTTCTTT. As protein: CSATTKRSTEAFF.

This clonotype was counted a few times. The rearrangement links TRBV6-6 to TRBJ2-1, with 7 positions matching TRBD2. The J segment lost 0 bases and the V segment lost 6 bases, leaving 2 bases of the junction unmatched. This CDR3 region has 14 residues. In germline, CDR1 is MNHNY, CDR2 SVGAGI (reference sequence). The CDR3 DNA sequence: TGTGCCAGCAGGGCGGGAGCCTCCTACAATGAGCAGTTCTTC. Its translation is CASRAGASYNEQFF.